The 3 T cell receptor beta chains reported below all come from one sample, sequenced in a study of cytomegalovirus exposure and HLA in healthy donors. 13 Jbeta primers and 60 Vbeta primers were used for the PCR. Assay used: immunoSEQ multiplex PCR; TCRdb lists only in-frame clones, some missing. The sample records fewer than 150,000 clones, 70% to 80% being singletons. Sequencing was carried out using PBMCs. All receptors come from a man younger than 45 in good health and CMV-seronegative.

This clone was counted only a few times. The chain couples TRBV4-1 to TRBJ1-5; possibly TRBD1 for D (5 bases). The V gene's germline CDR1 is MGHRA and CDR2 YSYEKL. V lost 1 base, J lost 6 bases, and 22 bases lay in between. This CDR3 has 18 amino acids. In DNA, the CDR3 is TGCGCCAGCAGCCAAGGGGGGGATCGACGGGACTGGAGTCAGCCCCAGCATTTT. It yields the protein CASSQGGDRRDWSQPQHF.

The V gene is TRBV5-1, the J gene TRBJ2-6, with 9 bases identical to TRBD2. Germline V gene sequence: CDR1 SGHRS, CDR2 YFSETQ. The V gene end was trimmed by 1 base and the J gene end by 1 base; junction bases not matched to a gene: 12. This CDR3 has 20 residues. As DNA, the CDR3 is TGCGCCAGCAGCTTGTTTGGCGGGAGGGCCGTGGGTTCTGGGGCCAACGTCCTGACTTTC. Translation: CASSLFGGRAVGSGANVLTF.

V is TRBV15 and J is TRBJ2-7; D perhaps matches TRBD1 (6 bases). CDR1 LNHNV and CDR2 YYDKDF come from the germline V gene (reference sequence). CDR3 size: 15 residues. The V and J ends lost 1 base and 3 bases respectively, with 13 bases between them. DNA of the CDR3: TGTGCCACCAGCAGAGGGCCAGGGGCTAGCTACGAGCAGTACTTC. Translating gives CATSRGPGASYEQYF.